The 7 T cell receptor beta chains below come from one sample, sequenced in a study of CD8 T cells in ankylosing spondylitis (dated by TCRdb to between 2016 and 2019). To prepare the library, 5' RACE was applied. The sequencer listed for this sample is Illumina HiSeq 2500. Using fastp at Q25 and MiXCR, TCRdb reprocessed the public reads and kept productive beta chains. Rows are combined by CDR3 protein, so each entry shows the most common genes and DNA. Across this sample there are approximately 140,000 distinct CDR3 sequences, with 40% to 50% seen only once. The top ten clones comprise about 16% of the sample. The sequenced sample consisted of synovial fluid, either unsorted or a sorted T cell fraction (not recorded which). The receptors here all came from a male donor with ankylosing spondylitis.

This rearrangement joins TRBV7-9 to TRBJ2-1, with D uncertain. CDR3 length: 14 amino acids. Per germline, CDR1 SEHNR and CDR2 FQNEAQ (reference sequence). V lost 5 bases and J 13 bases, leaving 21 bases between the germline ends. The CDR3 DNA reads as TGTGCCAGCAGCCCCGCTGTAAGGGTCGGTGAACAGTTCTTC. As protein: CASSPAVRVGEQFF.

This clonotype has a handful of counts. The CDR3 loop is CASSFWPGIVPKATEAFF. CDR3 nucleotide sequence: TGCGCCAGCTCGTTTTGGCCTGGTATTGTCCCTAAGGCCACTGAAGCTTTCTTT. V gene TRBV4-3 combines with J gene TRBJ1-1, with D unclear. The CDR3 has 18 amino acids. The germline V gene has CDR1 LGHNA and CDR2 YSLEER. The germline V and J ends were trimmed by 8 bases and 4 bases, with 29 bases remaining between them.

V and J are TRBV6-2 or TRBV6-3 and TRBJ1-1, with TRBD1 matching 7 bases. Unmatched junction bases numbered 11, after V lost 7 bases and J lost 3 bases. Germline V lookup: CDR1 MNHEY, CDR2 SVGEGT. The CDR3 runs 15 residues. The DNA of the CDR3 is TGTGCCAGCACGGAAGGGGGCTATGAGTACACTGAAGCTTTCTTT. This codes for CASTEGGYEYTEAFF.

The V call is TRBV7-2, the J call TRBJ2-1; 7 bases line up with TRBD2. The ends lost 5 bases at V and 8 bases at J; junction bases unmatched: 15. The germline gives CDR1 SGHTA, CDR2 FQGNSA. The CDR3 is made up of 16 amino acids. CDR3: CASSVWSGGSVDEQFF. DNA of the CDR3: TGTGCCAGCAGCGTCTGGTCGGGCGGGAGCGTCGATGAGCAGTTCTTC.

The chain links TRBV29-1 to TRBJ2-4; D could derive from TRBD1 or TRBD2 (5 bases each). CDR3 length: 15 amino acids. V lost 6 bases to trimming and J lost 0 bases, with 15 bases between them. Germline CDR1 and CDR2: SQVTM and ANQGSEA. This CDR3 reads CSVAGRAPAKNIQYF. The CDR3 DNA is TGCAGCGTCGCGGGCAGGGCCCCAGCCAAAAACATTCAGTACTTC.

This rearrangement joins TRBV4-1 to TRBJ1-4; no clear D gene. Trimming stripped 0 bases from V and 0 bases from J, with 8 bases between. From germline, CDR1 is MGHRA and CDR2 YSYEKL. This CDR3 comprises 16 residues. CDR3 coding DNA: TGCGCCAGCAGCCAAGACGAGGCAGCAACTAATGAAAAACTGTTTTTT. Its protein product is CASSQDEAATNEKLFF.

This clonotype has only a few counts. The chain employs TRBV6-2 or TRBV6-3 and TRBJ2-3; tentative D call: TRBD2 (6 bases). The V end was cut by 8 bases, the J end by 2 bases, with 32 bases between. Germline assignment: CDR1 MNHEY and CDR2 SVGEGT. CDR3 length equals 20 residues. The CDR3 spells CASWAYGLDADGGVTDTQYF. The CDR3 bases are TGTGCCAGCTGGGCCTATGGTCTCGACGCAGATGGAGGGGTCACAGATACGCAGTATTTT.